This is a list of T cell receptor beta chains from one sample in a study of Graves' ophthalmopathy and Graves' hyperthyroidism. TCRdb re-called the multiplex PCR reads with MiXCR, one entry per CDR3 protein. The sample shows 600,000 to 950,000 distinct CDR3 sequences, around 40% of them seen only once. Specimen: peripheral blood. Source of these receptors: an adult man with Graves' ophthalmopathy. Each CDR3 is given with its conserved first and last residue. A D gene is named only where the DNA matches it firmly. Clone size is shown for a subset of rows, as once, few, many or a class of expanded clone.

v_gene	d_gene	abundance	j_gene	CDR3aa	CDR3nt
TRBV14	.	.	TRBJ1-2	CASSQAMPTTPNYGYTF	TGCGCCAGCAGCCAAGCAATGCCCACCACCCCTAACTATGGCTACACCTTC
TRBV2	.	.	TRBJ1-1	CASSEGGVGTEAFF	TGTGCCAGCAGTGAAGGGGGAGTCGGCACTGAAGCTTTCTTT
TRBV19	.	.	TRBJ1-5	CASSAGGPGNQPQHF	TGTGCCAGTAGCGCTGGGGGGCCCGGCAATCAGCCCCAGCATTTT
TRBV9	TRBD2	few	TRBJ2-5	CASSVGEGGGQETQYF	TGTGCCAGCAGCGTAGGGGAGGGTGGAGGCCAAGAGACCCAGTACTTC
TRBV12-3/TRBV12-4	.	many	TRBJ1-1	CASSVRNTEAFF	TGTGCCAGCAGTGTACGAAACACTGAAGCTTTCTTT
TRBV20-1	TRBD1	many	TRBJ1-2	CSARTGLMTGYTF	TGCAGTGCGAGGACAGGGTTGATGACTGGCTACACCTTC
TRBV10-3	.	.	TRBJ1-4	CASSHAGTSNEKLFF	TGTGCCAGCAGTCACGCCGGGACATCTAATGAAAAACTGTTTTTT
TRBV5-6	.	few	TRBJ1-4	CASSRRGGDEKLFF	TGTGCCAGCAGCCGGAGGGGGGGCGATGAAAAACTGTTTTTT
TRBV10-2	TRBD1	once	TRBJ1-5	CASSQRQGPSSNQPQHF	TGTGCCAGCAGTCAAAGACAGGGACCTTCTAGCAATCAGCCCCAGCATTTT
TRBV25-1	.	.	TRBJ2-7	CASKWRYEQYF	TGTGCCAGCAAGTGGAGGTACGAGCAGTACTTC
TRBV25-1	TRBD1	.	TRBJ2-5	CASSGRTGGKGETQYF	TGTGCCAGCAGTGGAAGGACAGGGGGTAAAGGGGAGACCCAGTACTTC
TRBV2	TRBD2	.	TRBJ2-5	CASSESVAGLQETQYF	TGTGCCAGCAGTGAGTCGGTAGCGGGGTTACAAGAGACCCAGTACTTC
TRBV25-1	TRBD2	.	TRBJ2-2	CAISVAGGQGVGELFF	TGTGCCATCAGTGTAGCGGGAGGCCAGGGGGTCGGGGAGCTGTTTTTT
TRBV10-1	TRBD1	.	TRBJ2-1	CASSESSLGQGRQFF	TGCGCCAGCAGTGAAAGTTCTTTGGGACAGGGTCGTCAGTTCTTC
TRBV9	.	many	TRBJ1-2	CASSGGLGGYTF	TGTGCCAGCAGTGGCGGTCTCGGGGGCTACACCTTC
TRBV11-2	TRBD2	.	TRBJ2-7	CASSPGTSGGNYEQYF	TGTGCCAGCAGCCCCGGGACTAGCGGGGGTAACTACGAGCAGTACTTC
TRBV7-2	TRBD1	.	TRBJ1-4	CASRGDREVEKLFF	TGTGCCAGCAGGGGGGACAGGGAGGTTGAAAAACTGTTTTTT
TRBV7-9	TRBD1	many	TRBJ2-2	CASSVGTANTGELFF	TGTGCCAGCAGCGTGGGGACAGCAAACACCGGGGAGCTGTTTTTT
TRBV29-1	.	many	TRBJ2-7	CSARTASWGYEQYF	TGCAGCGCCCGAACGGCCAGCTGGGGGTACGAGCAGTACTTC
TRBV7-6	.	.	TRBJ2-7	CASSSTGTEQYF	TGTGCCAGCAGCTCGACCGGGACCGAGCAGTACTTC
TRBV6-6	TRBD2	.	TRBJ2-7	CASSYPGTSGWREQYF	TGTGCCAGCAGTTACCCCGGGACTAGCGGGTGGCGAGAGCAGTACTTC
TRBV25-1	.	many	TRBJ2-7	CASSDGYEQYF	TGTGCCAGCAGTGATGGATACGAGCAGTACTTC
TRBV25-1	.	many	TRBJ1-1	CASRTGNTEAFF	TGTGCCAGCAGAACAGGGAACACTGAAGCTTTCTTT
TRBV4-2	.	few	TRBJ1-1	CASSQEWRGTEAFF	TGTGCCAGCAGCCAAGAGTGGCGAGGGACTGAAGCTTTCTTT
TRBV6-5	TRBD2	once	TRBJ2-5	CATTTSGGASETQYF	TGTGCCACTACGACTAGCGGGGGGGCTTCGGAGACCCAGTACTTC
TRBV9	TRBD1	.	TRBJ1-1	CASSKGQTLSTEAFF	TGCGCCAGCAGCAAGGGACAGACACTGAGCACTGAAGCTTTCTTT
TRBV20-1	.	few	TRBJ2-5	CSAITGRQETQYF	TGCAGTGCTATTACGGGGCGCCAAGAGACCCAGTACTTC
TRBV19	TRBD2	few	TRBJ2-7	CASTFSSGVPYEQYF	TGTGCCAGTACCTTTTCTAGCGGAGTCCCCTACGAGCAGTACTTC
TRBV9	.	.	TRBJ1-4	CASSPEGFNEKLFF	TGTGCCAGCAGCCCAGAGGGCTTTAATGAAAAACTGTTTTTT
TRBV10-3	TRBD2	once	TRBJ2-7	CAISGASGSYEQYF	TGTGCCATCAGTGGGGCTAGCGGATCGTACGAGCAGTACTTC
TRBV10-3	TRBD1	many	TRBJ2-7	CAISLGGQGGYEQYF	TGTGCCATCAGTCTGGGGGGACAGGGGGGCTACGAGCAGTACTTC
TRBV29-1	.	.	TRBJ2-6	CSSQGSGANVLTF	TGCAGCTCCCAGGGTTCTGGGGCCAACGTCCTGACTTTC
TRBV10-3	TRBD1	.	TRBJ1-2	CAIKSGDRPNYGYTF	TGTGCCATCAAATCGGGGGACAGGCCTAACTATGGCTACACCTTC
TRBV7-2	.	many	TRBJ2-5	CASSGREGGFLETQYF	TGTGCCAGCAGCGGCAGGGAAGGAGGTTTCTTGGAGACCCAGTACTTC
TRBV5-6	.	few	TRBJ1-2	CASSFLGTPCTF	TGTGCCAGCAGCTTCCTTGGAACGCCCTGCACCTTC
TRBV20-1	.	few	TRBJ2-7	CSAPPGGREEQYF	TGCAGTGCCCCTCCGGGTGGAAGGGAAGAGCAGTACTTC
TRBV20-1	TRBD2	.	TRBJ2-7	CSAGTRSYEQYF	TGCAGTGCCGGGACTAGGTCCTACGAGCAGTACTTC
TRBV7-9	.	.	TRBJ1-1	CASSHREVGAFF	TGTGCCAGCAGCCACAGGGAAGTGGGTGCTTTCTTT
TRBV7-9	TRBD2	few	TRBJ2-5	CASSLVQAGGGETQYF	TGTGCCAGCAGCTTGGTTCAGGCTGGGGGGGGAGAGACCCAGTACTTC
TRBV10-3	.	.	TRBJ2-2	CAISESRETNTGELFF	TGTGCCATCAGTGAGTCTCGGGAGACCAACACCGGGGAGCTGTTTTTT
TRBV6-2/TRBV6-3	TRBD1	.	TRBJ2-7	CASSRYLQGASYEQYF	TGTGCCAGCAGCAGGTACCTTCAGGGGGCCTCCTACGAGCAGTACTTC
TRBV20-1	.	few	TRBJ1-6	CSARGGQGNSPLHF	TGCAGTGCTAGAGGCGGCCAGGGCAATTCACCCCTCCACTTT
TRBV2	.	.	TRBJ2-7	CASSPPNRDEQYF	TGTGCCAGCTCACCACCGAACAGGGACGAGCAGTACTTC
TRBV25-1	TRBD1	.	TRBJ1-6	CASSSARDSYSPLHF	TGTGCCAGCTCCTCCGCCCGGGACAGCTATTCACCCCTCCACTTT